The 27 T cell receptor beta chains below all came from one sample that was sequenced in a study of shared clonotypes between healthy human individuals. The assay was immunoSEQ multiplex PCR, and TCRdb's table has in-frame clones only and misses some. The sample contains about 2 million clones, 85% to 95% of which appear only once. Sequenced input: naive CD4+ T cells sorted from blood. The subset: CD45RA+ positively selected. Receptors were obtained from a man between 18 and 29 years old in good health.

As for this clone: Other DNA sequences within the sample encode an identical CDR3. The chain uses TRBV30 and TRBJ2-7; the D is unclear. Trimming shortened V by 1 base and J by 0 bases, and 7 bases separated the two germline ends. Germline-derived CDR1 and CDR2 are GTSNPN and SVGIG (reference sequence). The CDR3 has 13 amino acids. As DNA, the CDR3 is TGTGCCTGGAGTGCGGGCGGCTCCTACGAGCAGTACTTC. Translated, it gives CAWSAGGSYEQYF.

A remark on this clone: Other DNA sequences in the same sample also yield this CDR3. The CDR3 spells CASSLGQGITEAFF. The CDR3 DNA reads as TGTGCCAGCAGTTTAGGACAGGGCATCACTGAAGCTTTCTTT. The chain combines TRBV28 with TRBJ1-1, with 8 bases aligning to TRBD1. Germline V gene data show CDR1 as MDHEN and CDR2 as SYDVKM. Trimming at V came to 2 bases and at J to 4 bases, leaving 3 bases not matched to a gene. The length of the CDR3 is 14 residues.

The chain uses TRBV6-5 and TRBJ2-7; D not certain. CDR1 is MNHEY, CDR2 SVGAGI, per germline. The V and J ends lost 5 bases and 3 bases respectively, with 17 bases between them. The CDR3 covers 15 residues. CDR3 amino acids: CASSRTPGRDYEQYF. CDR3 DNA: TGTGCCAGCAGTCGTACCCCAGGAAGGGACTACGAGCAGTACTTC.

Comments on this clone: The same CDR3 also results from other DNA sequences found in this sample. The rearrangement joins TRBV6-1 to TRBJ2-2; D is uncertain. Trimming stripped 2 bases from V and 5 bases from J, with 6 bases between. Germline CDR1 is MNHNS and CDR2 is SASEGT. This CDR3 is 13 amino acids long. The CDR3 DNA reads TGTGCCAGCAGTGAACGTTGGACCGGGGAGCTGTTTTTT. It encodes CASSERWTGELFF.

The chain couples TRBV6-1 to TRBJ1-1, with 9 bases lining up with TRBD1. The germline V gene has CDR1 MNHNS and CDR2 SASEGT. V was pared by 6 bases and J by 1 base, with 6 bases of the junction left unmatched. CDR3 size: 15 residues. This CDR3 is CASSIRDRANTEAFF. The CDR3 nucleotides are TGTGCCAGCAGCATAAGGGACAGGGCGAACACTGAAGCTTTCTTT.

This clone was seen ten or more times. The gene calls are TRBV15 and TRBJ2-3, with unresolved D. The CDR3 runs 14 residues. Trimming stripped 2 bases from V and 3 bases from J, with 9 bases between. The germline CDR1 and CDR2 sequences are LNHNV and YYDKDF (reference sequence). The CDR3 DNA follows: TGTGCCACCAGCAGACAGATGTTTACAGATACGCAGTATTTT. Protein product: CATSRQMFTDTQYF.

The V call is TRBV30, the J call TRBJ2-1, with D possibly called TRBD1 or TRBD2 (5 bases each). In germline, CDR1 is GTSNPN, CDR2 SVGIG (reference sequence). The CDR3 runs to 13 residues. The V and J ends lost 6 bases and 2 bases respectively, with 11 bases between them. CDR3 region: CACHEGPYNEQFF. The CDR3, as DNA: TGTGCCTGTCATGAGGGGCCCTACAATGAGCAGTTCTTC.

The V and J genes are TRBV27 and TRBJ2-1; 12 nucleotides match TRBD2. Germline CDR1 is MNHEY and CDR2 is SMNVEV (reference sequence). The CDR3 consists of 16 residues. V lost 3 bases and J lost 8; bases outside the gene matches: 8. The CDR3 region is CASSFLASGGADEQFF. CDR3 nucleotide sequence: TGTGCCAGCAGTTTCCTAGCTAGCGGGGGGGCCGATGAGCAGTTCTTC.

V and J are TRBV10-3 and TRBJ1-4; D is perhaps TRBD1 (5 bases). Trimming pared 8 bases from V and 3 bases from J, leaving 7 bases between. CDR1 ENHRY and CDR2 SYGVKD come from the germline V gene. This CDR3 has 12 amino acids. In DNA form, the CDR3 reads TGTGCCATCGGGACCGCTAATGAAAAACTGTTTTTT. Translation: CAIGTANEKLFF.

The V and J genes are TRBV30 and TRBJ1-2, with TRBD1 matching over 8 bases. CDR3 length equals 14 residues. Trimming cost V 8 bases and J 4 bases; bases outside gene matches: 12. Germline CDR1 is GTSNPN and CDR2 is SVGIG (reference sequence). The CDR3 coding sequence is TGTGCCGCGCCATCTCGGACAGGGAGCTATGGCTACACCTTC. Translating it yields CAAPSRTGSYGYTF.

The chain couples TRBV5-4 to TRBJ2-7; a possible D gene is TRBD2 (5 bases). This CDR3 contains 14 residues. The germline gives CDR1 SGHNT, CDR2 YYREEE (reference sequence). With 1 base removed from V and 3 bases from J, the gap between germline ends came to 11 bases. The CDR3 loop is CASSLSVGDYEQYF. The CDR3 DNA reads as TGTGCCAGCAGCTTGAGTGTCGGGGACTACGAGCAGTACTTC.

The chain joins TRBV10-3 to TRBJ2-7; maybe TRBD1 (6 bases). The germline CDR1 and CDR2 sequences are ENHRY and SYGVKD. The germline V and J ends were trimmed by 3 bases and 4 bases, with 13 bases remaining between them. The CDR3 runs to 14 residues. The CDR3 nucleotides are TGTGCCATCAGTGATACGGCAGGGGCGTACGAGCAGTACTTC. It encodes CAISDTAGAYEQYF.

This rearrangement joins TRBV12-5 to TRBJ2-7; tentative D call: TRBD1 (7 bases). The CDR3 totals 13 residues. V lost 3 bases and J lost 7, with 13 bases in between. Germline CDR1 LGHNT, CDR2 FRNRAP. CDR3 sequence (DNA): TGTGCTAGTGGTTTCTCAGGGGGGCGGGAGCAGTACTTC. As protein: CASGFSGGREQYF.

The genes are TRBV18 and TRBJ1-1; D remains ambiguous. Germline V lookup: CDR1 KGHSH, CDR2 LQKENI. CDR3 size: 12 residues. The V and J ends lost 8 bases and 8 bases respectively, with 15 bases between them. The CDR3 DNA is TGTGCCAGCAGTGAATCTAAAGGAGAAGCTTTCTTT. This encodes CASSESKGEAFF.

V usage is TRBV6-5 and J usage is TRBJ1-5; 8 bases line up with TRBD1. With 6 bases clipped from V and 3 bases from J, the junction kept 7 bases outside the gene matches. Germline V gene sequence: CDR1 MNHEY, CDR2 SVGAGI. The CDR3 sequence is 15 residues long. The CDR3 region is CASSPGTGPNQPQHF. As DNA, the CDR3 is TGTGCCAGCAGCCCTGGGACAGGTCCCAATCAGCCCCAGCATTTT.

The chain couples TRBV30 to TRBJ1-4, with TRBD1 matching 8 bases. The junction had 9 bases not matched to a gene; V was cut back by 1 base and J by 8 bases. The germline V gene has CDR1 GTSNPN and CDR2 SVGIG (reference sequence). This CDR3 has 15 residues. The CDR3, as DNA: TGTGCCTGGAGTGGGCAGGGGGCCCATAGGGAAAAACTGTTTTTT. Protein product: CAWSGQGAHREKLFF.

This clone was recorded once. The V and J genes are TRBV5-1 and TRBJ2-1; 11 positions agree with TRBD2. V lost 6 bases to trimming and J lost 9 bases; unmatched junction nucleotides: 8. Germline V lookup: CDR1 SGHRS, CDR2 YFSETQ. The CDR3 extends over 14 amino acids. The CDR3 nucleotides read TGCGCCAGCACGGTAGCGGGAGGGTCAGGTGAGCAGTTCTTC. This gives the protein CASTVAGGSGEQFF. Based on the CDR3 plus reference TRBV5-1 and TRBJ2-1, the full variable domain is KAGVTQTPRYLIKTRGQQVTLSCSPISGHRSVSWYQQTPGQGLQFLFEYFSETQRNKGNFPGRFSGRQFSNSRSEMNVSTLELGDSALYLCASTVAGGSGEQFFGPGTRLTVL.

The V call is TRBV7-9, the J call TRBJ2-4; D possibly corresponds to TRBD2 (5 bases). V lost 1 base to trimming and J lost 8 bases, with 12 bases between them. The CDR3 spans 14 residues. Germline V gene lookup returns CDR1 SEHNR and CDR2 FQNEAQ (reference sequence). The CDR3 region is CASSLVGSGDIQYF. The CDR3 bases are TGTGCCAGCAGCTTAGTTGGGAGTGGGGACATTCAGTACTTC.

The chain is built from TRBV7-3 and TRBJ1-1; perhaps TRBD1 as D (5 bases). There are 14 residues in the CDR3. The germline CDR1 and CDR2 sequences are SGHTA and FQGTGA. V was shortened by 5 bases and J by 4 bases, with 14 bases between the two germline ends. The CDR3 loop reads CASSRQGFGTEAFF. CDR3 coding DNA: TGTGCCAGCAGCCGCCAGGGCTTCGGCACTGAAGCTTTCTTT. The variable domain in full, with the rest retrieved from reference TRBV7-3 and TRBJ1-1, is GAGVSQTPSNKVTEKGKYVELRCDPISGHTALYWYRQSLGQGPEFLIYFQGTGAADDSGLPNDRFFAVRPEGSVSTLKIQRTERGDSAVYLCASSRQGFGTEAFFGQGTRLTVV.

The V gene is TRBV28, the J gene TRBJ2-5; D perhaps matches TRBD2 (5 bases). V was pared by 6 bases and J by 1 base, with 15 bases between. The CDR3 loop spans 15 amino acids. Looked up from germline, CDR1 is MDHEN and CDR2 is SYDVKM. This chain's CDR3 is CASSAGGAIQETQYF. In DNA form, the CDR3 reads TGTGCCAGCAGCGCCGGAGGCGCAATCCAAGAGACCCAGTACTTC.

This chain links TRBV28 with TRBJ1-1, with TRBD1 matching 7 bases. Germline V gives CDR1 MDHEN, CDR2 SYDVKM. Trimming took 6 bases from V and 1 from J; bases not matched to a gene: 5. The CDR3 has 14 residues. CDR3 region: CASRPRGTNTEAFF. CDR3 DNA: TGTGCCAGCAGACCCAGGGGGACGAACACTGAAGCTTTCTTT.

This sequence joins TRBV2 and TRBJ2-7; TRBD1 matches 8 bases. Germline V gene sequence: CDR1 SNHLY, CDR2 FYNNEI. CDR3 length: 14 residues. Trimming at V came to 6 bases and at J to 3 bases, leaving 7 bases not matched to a gene. CDR3: CASSADRGGYEQYF. The DNA for the CDR3 is TGTGCCAGCAGCGCAGACAGGGGAGGCTACGAGCAGTACTTC.

This chain uses TRBV7-2 with TRBJ2-1, with a weak D call TRBD2 (5 bases). V shed 5 bases and J shed 6 bases, with 17 bases lying between them. Germline CDR1 and CDR2: SGHTA and FQGNSA. The CDR3 length is 15 residues. CDR3 sequence reads: CASSLGLITSNEQFF. The DNA for the CDR3 is TGTGCCAGCAGCCTTGGACTGATAACCTCCAATGAGCAGTTCTTC.

J is TRBJ1-2 and V is TRBV19; D is perhaps TRBD1 (6 bases). Trimming stripped 6 bases from V and 2 bases from J, with 10 bases between. This CDR3 has 13 residues. Germline V gene data show CDR1 as LNHDA and CDR2 as SQIVND (reference sequence). The CDR3 sequence is CASRRTGNYGYTF. CDR3 nucleotide sequence: TGTGCCAGTAGGCGTACAGGGAACTATGGCTACACCTTC.

This clone has just one count. The chain employs TRBV5-1 and TRBJ2-3; D unclear. Germline values: CDR1 SGHRS, CDR2 YFSETQ. The CDR3 length is 16 residues. V lost 0 bases, J lost 4 bases, and 15 bases lay in between. In nucleotides, the CDR3 is TGCGCCAGCAGCTTGGCGAGCGCAAGCGTATCAGATACGCAGTATTTT. Protein product: CASSLASASVSDTQYF.

V gene TRBV18 combines with J gene TRBJ2-7, with TRBD1 matching over 9 bases. This CDR3 contains 16 residues. From germline, CDR1 is KGHSH and CDR2 LQKENI. With 3 bases clipped from V and 3 bases from J, the junction kept 9 bases outside the gene matches. The CDR3 bases are TGTGCCAGCTCACCCTACCGTGGACAGGGGAACTACGAGCAGTACTTC. Residues: CASSPYRGQGNYEQYF.

V and J are TRBV29-1 and TRBJ2-6; D unclear. V dropped 7 bases and J dropped 1 base, with 8 bases sitting between them. From germline, CDR1 is SQVTM and CDR2 ANQGSEA. The CDR3 has 13 residues. CDR3 DNA: TGCAGCGGGGCGGAATCTGGGGCCAACGTCCTGACTTTC. It translates to CSGAESGANVLTF.